The 29 T cell receptor beta chains listed next were all sequenced from one sample in a study of Graves' ophthalmopathy and Graves' hyperthyroidism. As the template, RNA transcripts were used to amplify TCR beta CDR3 regions. RT-PCR in the first round used HTBI primers; a second-round multiplex PCR followed. TCRdb fed the multiplex PCR reads into MiXCR, producing one record per CDR3 protein. Among fewer than 600,000 distinct CDR3 sequences, 14% were seen once, and the ten largest hold roughly 10%. The sequencing input was blood. These receptors all come from a woman aged 25-40 years with Graves' ophthalmopathy.

This clonotype was seen more than once but under ten times. The chain carries TRBV2 and TRBJ1-1; the D is unclear. Germline values: CDR1 SNHLY, CDR2 FYNNEI. The germline V and J ends were trimmed by 6 bases and 2 bases, with 10 bases remaining between them. The CDR3 runs to 13 residues. DNA of the CDR3: TGTGCCAGCAGGGACCCAGGAAACACTGAAGCTTTCTTT. Encoded protein: CASRDPGNTEAFF.

This clonotype was detected ten times or more. The gene calls are TRBV12-3 or TRBV12-4 and TRBJ1-2, with 8 positions matching TRBD1. This CDR3 is 13 amino acids long. The V and J ends lost 5 bases and 7 bases, in that order; junction bases with no gene match: 6. This CDR3 is CASSPTGEIGYTF. In DNA form, the CDR3 reads TGTGCCAGCAGTCCGACAGGGGAAATTGGCTACACCTTC.

This clonotype turned up a few times. The chain carries TRBV29-1 and TRBJ2-7; 7 bases map to TRBD2. Germline CDR1 and CDR2: SQVTM and ANQGSEA. This CDR3 has 12 amino acids. In DNA, the CDR3 is TGCAGTGGGGAGGGGATTAACAACGAGCAGTACTTC. Its translation is CSGEGINNEQYF.

This clonotype was recorded only once. This may be a read error, as it is one base from a much larger clone. The CDR3 ends on some other residue instead of the conserved phenylalanine or tryptophan, so this is likely a read error. The chain recombines TRBV5-1 with TRBJ2-2; 12 bases are a match to TRBD2. Germline assignment: CDR1 SGHRS and CDR2 YFSETQ. The CDR3 covers 16 residues. Trimming cost V 0 bases and J 6 bases; bases outside gene matches: 3. CDR3 sequence: CASSLGLAGAAGELFL. CDR3 DNA: TGCGCCAGCAGCTTGGGACTAGCGGGAGCCGCCGGGGAGCTGTTTTTG.

There are many counts of this clonotype. This sequence joins TRBV6-5 and TRBJ1-5, with a tentative D call TRBD1 (5 bases). The CDR3 has 14 amino acids. The germline V and J ends were trimmed by 6 bases and 1 base, with 10 bases remaining between them. CDR1 MNHEY and CDR2 SVGAGI come from the germline V gene. CDR3 amino acids: CASSSRDSNQPQHF. In DNA form, the CDR3 reads TGTGCCAGCAGCTCCCGGGACAGCAATCAGCCCCAGCATTTT.

This clonotype was seen many times. V gene TRBV27 combines with J gene TRBJ1-6; possibly TRBD1 for D (6 bases). V was cut by 3 bases and J by 4 bases, with 13 bases left in between. This CDR3 region has 16 residues. Per the germline V gene, CDR1 is MNHEY and CDR2 is SMNVEV (reference sequence). The CDR3 nucleotides read TGTGCCAGCAGTTTGAAATCAGGACAGTATAATTCACCCCTCCACTTT. This encodes CASSLKSGQYNSPLHF.

V gene TRBV6-1 combines with J gene TRBJ2-7, with TRBD2 matching over 11 bases. After removal of 6 bases from V and 4 bases from J, the junction contained 8 bases not matched to a gene. Germline V gene data show CDR1 as MNHNS and CDR2 as SASEGT. The length of the CDR3 is 15 residues. CDR3 bases: TGTGCCAGCAGACAGGGGACTAGCGGATTTTACGAGCAGTACTTC. Protein product: CASRQGTSGFYEQYF.

The chain joins TRBV7-9 to TRBJ2-5; 8 nucleotides align to TRBD1. V lost 3 bases, J lost 5 bases, and 5 bases stayed unmatched. Per germline, CDR1 SEHNR and CDR2 FQNEAQ (reference sequence). CDR3 length: 14 residues. CDR3 sequence reads: CASSFLRTGETQYF. The CDR3 DNA is TGTGCCAGCAGCTTTCTCAGGACAGGGGAGACCCAGTACTTC.

This clonotype has ten or more counts. The V gene is TRBV10-2, the J gene TRBJ1-5, with a tentative D call TRBD1 (6 bases). There are 15 residues in the CDR3. Germline CDR1 is WSHSY and CDR2 is SAAADI. V dropped 6 bases and J dropped 7 bases, with 19 bases sitting between them. The CDR3 reads CASRPEEGGRQPQHF. The CDR3, as DNA: TGCGCCAGCAGGCCCGAGGAGGGGGGCAGACAGCCCCAGCATTTT.

Many counts were recorded for this clonotype. In DNA form, the CDR3 reads TGCAGCGTTGAGCAAGAGACCCAGTACTTC. This sequence encodes CSVEQETQYF. The V call is TRBV29-1, the J call TRBJ2-5; no reliable D call. Germline CDR1 is SQVTM and CDR2 is ANQGSEA. The length of the CDR3 is 10 residues. V was pared by 3 bases and J by 2 bases, with 1 base between.

This clonotype has at least ten counts. The V gene is TRBV12-3 or TRBV12-4, the J gene TRBJ1-1, with D maybe TRBD1 (6 bases). The CDR3 consists of 16 residues. The V and J ends lost 1 base and 1 base respectively, with 13 bases between them. In nucleotides, the CDR3 is TGTGCCAGCAGTTTAGGGGTATGGGACAAGAACACTGAAGCTTTCTTT. This codes for CASSLGVWDKNTEAFF.

The V gene is TRBV28, the J gene TRBJ2-7; TRBD2 agrees at 8 bases. V trimming: 5 bases; J trimming: 5 bases; junction bases outside the gene matches: 5. The CDR3 sequence is 13 residues long. The germline V gene encodes CDR1 MDHEN and CDR2 SYDVKM. CDR3 in DNA: TGTGCCAGCAGTAGCGGGAGATTCGACGAGCAGTACTTC. Protein product: CASSSGRFDEQYF.

The chain uses TRBV3-1 and TRBJ2-7; 7 bases are shared with TRBD2. Germline lookup yields CDR1 LGHDT and CDR2 YNNKEL (reference sequence). V was pared by 6 bases and J by 5 bases, with 13 bases of the junction left unmatched. The CDR3 sequence is 15 residues long. The CDR3 loop reads CASSPPEREVNEQYF. The CDR3 DNA reads as TGTGCCAGCAGTCCTCCTGAGCGGGAAGTAAACGAGCAGTACTTC.

This clonotype was picked up many times. This chain uses TRBV6-1 with TRBJ2-4, with D unclear. CDR1 and CDR2 from the germline V gene are MNHNS and SASEGT. V was shortened by 6 bases and J by 7 bases, with 10 bases between the two germline ends. CDR3 length: 12 residues. CDR3 amino acids: CASSTDWNIQYF. The CDR3 nucleotides read TGTGCCAGCAGCACAGATTGGAACATTCAGTACTTC.

This clonotype was recorded at least ten times. V usage is TRBV25-1 and J usage is TRBJ2-5; weak D call: TRBD1 (5 bases). The CDR3 length is 13 residues. Germline lookup yields CDR1 MGHDK and CDR2 SYGVNS. V lost 7 bases and J 4 bases, leaving 13 bases between the germline ends. Written as DNA, the CDR3 is TGTGCCAGCATTAGGGGCGGTGGAGAGACCCAGTACTTC. This sequence encodes CASIRGGGETQYF.

CDR3 coding DNA: TGCAGTGCTACAGGGGCGTCCAAAAACATTCAGTACTTC. Translation: CSATGASKNIQYF. V usage is TRBV20-1 and J usage is TRBJ2-4; D perhaps matches TRBD1 (6 bases). The CDR3 loop spans 13 amino acids. Germline V gene sequence: CDR1 DFQATT, CDR2 SNEGSKA (reference sequence). Deletions cut 4 bases from V and 2 bases from J, with 9 bases between.

As for this clonotype: This may be a read error: a much more frequent sequence differs by one nucleotide. The genes are TRBV6-1 and TRBJ2-7, with 10 nucleotides matching TRBD2. There are 15 residues in the CDR3. Germline V gene sequence: CDR1 MNHNS, CDR2 SASEGT. The CDR3 DNA sequence: TGTGCCAGCAGTGAAAAAGGTAGCGGGGGGCACGAGCAGTGCTTC. As protein: CASSEKGSGGHEQCF.

This clonotype appeared many times. The chain recombines TRBV28 with TRBJ2-7, with 8 bases fitting TRBD2. There are 13 residues in the CDR3. The V gene's germline CDR1 is MDHEN and CDR2 SYDVKM. J lost 0 bases, V lost 10 bases, and 5 bases had no gene match. The CDR3 coding sequence is TGTGCCATCCAACTAGCGGCCTCCTACGAGCAGTACTTC. Amino acid sequence: CAIQLAASYEQYF.

This clonotype was seen many times. The chain uses TRBV12-5 and TRBJ2-2; possibly TRBD1 for D (6 bases). The germline gives CDR1 LGHNT, CDR2 FRNRAP. CDR3 length: 18 residues. Trimming left V 1 base short and J 1 base short, with 16 bases between. CDR3 bases: TGTGCTAGTGGTTTGGCCATATTACAGGGAAAGAACACCGGGGAGCTGTTTTTT. Its protein is CASGLAILQGKNTGELFF.

This clonotype was recorded at least ten times. The chain links TRBV3-1 to TRBJ2-7, with 7 bases aligning to TRBD1. Germline V gene sequence: CDR1 LGHDT, CDR2 YNNKEL (reference sequence). The V segment lost 6 bases and the J segment 5 bases; nucleotides outside the gene matches: 10. The CDR3 contains 14 residues. The CDR3 loop reads CASSRLQGYHEQYF. In nucleotides, the CDR3 is TGTGCCAGCAGTCGACTACAGGGGTATCACGAGCAGTACTTC.

This clonotype was seen at least ten times. This chain links TRBV15 with TRBJ2-7, with D hard to call. The germline CDR1 and CDR2 sequences are LNHNV and YYDKDF (reference sequence). V was pared by 0 bases and J by 4 bases, with 7 bases between. The CDR3 length is 13 residues. The CDR3 sequence is CATSREEEYEQYF. CDR3 DNA sequence: TGTGCCACCAGCAGAGAGGAAGAATACGAGCAGTACTTC.

At least ten counts were recorded for this clonotype. The chain joins TRBV7-9 to TRBJ2-5; D remains ambiguous. V shed 1 base and J shed 5 bases, with 11 bases lying between them. CDR1 SEHNR and CDR2 FQNEAQ come from the germline V gene (reference sequence). The CDR3 length is 14 residues. For the CDR3, the DNA is TGTGCCAGCAGCTTAGAAGTAGCCTTTGAGACCCAGTACTTC. Protein product: CASSLEVAFETQYF.

This clonotype was seen at least ten times. This chain connects TRBV28 to TRBJ1-5, with D unresolved. Trimming shortened V by 2 bases and J by 4 bases, and 12 bases separated the two germline ends. The CDR3 consists of 15 residues. From germline, CDR1 is MDHEN and CDR2 SYDVKM. CDR3 nucleotides: TGTGCCAGCAGTTTAGGACTCCTCCAAAATCAGCCCCAGCATTTT. Protein product: CASSLGLLQNQPQHF.

The DNA for the CDR3 is TGTGCCTGGACAAGGAGCGGGGGGGCCCAAGAGACCCAGTACTTC. This translates into CAWTRSGGAQETQYF. The rearrangement uses TRBV30 and TRBJ2-5; 10 nucleotides agree with TRBD2. Germline CDR1 is GTSNPN and CDR2 is SVGIG (reference sequence). CDR3 length: 15 residues. With 4 bases clipped from V and 1 base from J, the junction kept 6 bases outside the gene matches.

This clonotype was seen a handful of times. The rearrangement joins TRBV4-1 to TRBJ2-7; the D call may be TRBD1 or TRBD2 (5 bases each). The germline V gene has CDR1 MGHRA and CDR2 YSYEKL. V was pared by 5 bases and J by 6 bases, with 11 bases between. The CDR3 spans 12 residues. The DNA for the CDR3 is TGCGCCAGCAGCGAGGACGGGGCCGAGCAGTACTTC. Its protein is CASSEDGAEQYF.

This clonotype was observed once. The genes are TRBV7-9 and TRBJ2-5, with a weak D call TRBD1 (5 bases). Trimming removed 2 bases from V and 4 bases from J, with 11 bases in between. The V gene's germline CDR1 is SEHNR and CDR2 FQNEAQ (reference sequence). The CDR3 spans 14 residues. Here the CDR3 reads CASSLYQGRETQYF. The CDR3 nucleotides are TGTGCCAGCAGCTTATACCAGGGCCGAGAGACCCAGTACTTC.

At least ten counts were recorded for this clonotype. V and J are TRBV19 and TRBJ1-2; a possible D gene is TRBD1 (5 bases). The CDR3 sequence is 14 residues long. V gave up 3 bases and J gave up 3 bases, with 11 bases separating them. Germline lookup yields CDR1 LNHDA and CDR2 SQIVND (reference sequence). For the CDR3, the DNA is TGTGCCAGTAGTATGAGGGGAGCGGACTATGGCTACACCTTC. Amino acids: CASSMRGADYGYTF.

This clonotype was counted at least ten times. This chain joins TRBV20-1 and TRBJ1-5; D might be TRBD1 (5 bases). Germline CDR1 reads DFQATT; CDR2 reads SNEGSKA (reference sequence). Trimming shortened V by 6 bases and J by 4 bases, and 16 bases separated the two germline ends. CDR3 length: 14 residues. In DNA, the CDR3 is TGCAGTGCCACACGAGGGGCTAGGAATCAGCCCCAGCATTTT. Residues: CSATRGARNQPQHF.

This clonotype was found many times. The V and J genes are TRBV6-5 and TRBJ1-2; D is unclear. This CDR3 has 15 residues. The germline gives CDR1 MNHEY, CDR2 SVGAGI. Deletions cut 3 bases from V and 5 bases from J, with 16 bases between. CDR3 loop: CASSYNSLPIYGYTF. In DNA form, the CDR3 reads TGTGCCAGCAGTTATAACTCCCTCCCCATATATGGCTACACCTTC.